These T cell receptor beta chains were read from a single sample in a study of a mutant IDH1 vaccine in newly diagnosed glioma. Antigens of these TCRs are unknown. TCRdb's table, derived via immunoSEQ multiplex PCR, lists solely in-frame clones and lacks some. This table has 88,000 or so clones, 70% to 90% appearing once. The sample in question was PBMCs, obtained from a glioma patient whose treatment included an IDH1 peptide vaccine. Every receptor here comes from a man under 40 with glioma. Some clones in this sample may be carry-over from other donors' samples. Each CDR3 is given without its conserved first and last residue. Fields, in order: J gene, V gene, D gene, CDR3 protein. D genes are given only for firm matches.

>TRBJ2-3|TRBV6-5|TRBD2
AVGLAGADTQY
>TRBJ1-1|TRBV5-1|-
ASSLSLQGGKNTEAF
>TRBJ1-1|TRBV20-1|-
SAELNTEAF
>TRBJ1-5|TRBV19|-
ASSMGGVMPSPQH
>TRBJ2-5|TRBV14|-
ASSLPGLARQETQY
>TRBJ1-2|TRBV15|-
ATSKAFGGYGYT
>TRBJ2-2|TRBV5-1|-
ASSLRPVDTGELF
>TRBJ2-7|TRBV7-9|-
ASSLGPASYEQY
>TRBJ1-2|TRBV18|TRBD1
ASSPRTGLDNYGYT
>-|TRBV29-1|-
SVALHRAGSSYEQY
>TRBJ2-6|TRBV6-6|-
ASSSRVSGANVLT
>TRBJ2-1|TRBV13|TRBD1
ASSLGPGTGRNEQF
>TRBJ2-7|TRBV27|-
ASRRRVGEQY
>TRBJ2-1|TRBV7-9|-
ASSLIGSRVGYNEQF
>TRBJ2-3|TRBV30|-
AWRRASTDTQY
>TRBJ1-1|TRBV29-1|TRBD1
SVFRGVTEAF
>TRBJ2-4|TRBV5-4|-
ASSWVGQGKAKNIQY
>TRBJ2-1|TRBV27|-
ASSRSTRGEQF
>TRBJ1-5|TRBV19|-
ASSIGYSNQPQH
>TRBJ2-1|TRBV19|TRBD1
ASIDRDRGYNEQF
>TRBJ2-3|TRBV10-3|-
AISWDNTDTQY
>TRBJ2-2|TRBV27|-
ASSLSAGELF
>TRBJ2-5|TRBV2|-
ASSTGDGETQY
>TRBJ1-2|TRBV6-5|-
ASSEWGPYGYT
>TRBJ2-3|TRBV11-2|-
ASSLDRSTDTQY
>TRBJ1-2|TRBV30|-
AWSQGNGGYT
>TRBJ1-6|TRBV7-3|-
ASSFDNSPLH
>TRBJ1-4|TRBV4-3|-
ASSQGSGGITNEKLF
>TRBJ2-7|TRBV4-2|-
ASSHNKDTYEQY
>TRBJ1-1|TRBV18|-
ASSTAPNTEAF
>TRBJ2-2|TRBV14|TRBD2
ASSQGPKWGLGGKAGELF
>TRBJ1-2|TRBV10-3|TRBD1
AISPRTGGLNYGYT
>TRBJ1-2|TRBV27|TRBD1
ASSLSGQGVYGYT
>TRBJ2-1|TRBV28|TRBD2
ASSSSTGTSGIDEQF
>TRBJ1-5|TRBV7-2|-
ASSLQGLSNQPQH
>TRBJ2-6|TRBV2|-
ASSEDAGANVLT
>TRBJ2-1|TRBV7-8|-
ASSLKWTLNEQF
>TRBJ2-1|TRBV19|-
ASSIDLRAGAPYNEQF
>TRBJ2-7|TRBV5-1|-
ASSLVRSSYEQY
>TRBJ1-5|TRBV2|-
ASRGDSNQPQH
>TRBJ2-7|TRBV6-1|TRBD2
ASGSGRPPYEQY
>TRBJ2-1|TRBV5-1|TRBD2
ASSFGTTSLYNEQF
>TRBJ2-3|TRBV14|-
ASSQGSINTQY
>TRBJ2-3|TRBV9|-
ASSPGGNTDTQY
>TRBJ1-4|TRBV18|-
ASSPRAWGEKLF
>TRBJ2-3|TRBV5-1|-
ASSLSGSSADTQY
>TRBJ1-1|TRBV19|-
ASSSQRNTEAF
>TRBJ2-1|TRBV9|TRBD2
ASSGFGAGGYNEQF